This T cell receptor (beta chain) appears in the sequencing data of a study of T cells in Graves' hyperthyroidism and ophthalmopathy. Study-level results: It was a median approximately 7.1 months before onset that the model predicted ophthalmopathy.

This clonotype appeared many times. The antigen is not known. Clinical symptoms, serum thyroxine and TRAb, thyroid ultrasound and orbital computed tomography together formed the diagnostic basis. Fresh peripheral blood, about 9.6 ml, yielded the PBMCs. Trimming took 0 bases from V and 9 from J, leaving 12 bases between them. Germline CDR1 SQVTM, CDR2 ANQGSEA. This CDR3 is built from 13 residues. Amplification yielded TCR beta CDR3 regions, with RNA transcripts as the source. TCR CDR3 underwent first-round RT-PCR with the HTBI primer set. Via MiXCR, TCRdb re-called the multiplex PCR reads, giving one row per CDR3 protein. Counted here are a few hundred thousand distinct CDR3 sequences, roughly 20% occurring once; the ten biggest clones make up 26%.

The V and J genes are TRBV29-1 and TRBJ1-5; D gene uncertain. This TCR was sampled from a man between 18 and 35 years old with Graves' hyperthyroidism. The sequenced sample consisted of blood. As DNA, the CDR3 is TGCAGCGTTGAAGAGGGCACCCGGGGGCCCCAGCATTTT. Translating it yields CSVEEGTRGPQHF.